The table lists the clone carrying this TCR beta chain with a few counts. The data derive from a study of identical twins. V was pared by 3 bases and J by 3 bases, with 11 bases between. CDR3 length: 14 amino acids. The germline V gene encodes CDR1 GTSNPN and CDR2 SVGIG (reference sequence). TCRdb ran MiXCR on the 5' RACE reads and lists one entry per CDR3 protein. The data contain around 100,000 distinct CDR3 sequences, 5.9% of them singletons. V gene TRBV30 combines with J gene TRBJ1-4; D perhaps matches TRBD1 (6 bases). The origin of this receptor is a woman aged 45-60 years in good health. Sequences were obtained from memory T cells sorted from blood. For the CDR3, the DNA is TGTGCCTGGAGGCTAAAGGGGGCTAATGAAAAACTGTTTTTT. Translating gives CAWRLKGANEKLFF.